This paragraph covers one T cell receptor beta chain sequence. The sample belongs to a study of blood T cell repertoires in COVID-19. TCRdb's copy holds only in-frame clones and misses some; the assay was immunoSEQ multiplex PCR. The data show roughly 68,000 clones, approximately 79% seen once. The TCR sequence derives from a man older than 75 with active COVID-19. Material: peripheral blood.

CDR3 bases: TGCGCCAGCAGCTTGAATCAAGCGGGAGGGTCTTACGAGCAGTACTTC. Translation: CASSLNQAGGSYEQYF. The rearrangement links TRBV5-1 to TRBJ2-7; TRBD2 matches 10 bases. The CDR3 spans 16 residues. Germline assignment: CDR1 SGHRS and CDR2 YFSETQ. The V gene end was trimmed by 1 base and the J gene end by 4 bases; junction bases not matched to a gene: 8.